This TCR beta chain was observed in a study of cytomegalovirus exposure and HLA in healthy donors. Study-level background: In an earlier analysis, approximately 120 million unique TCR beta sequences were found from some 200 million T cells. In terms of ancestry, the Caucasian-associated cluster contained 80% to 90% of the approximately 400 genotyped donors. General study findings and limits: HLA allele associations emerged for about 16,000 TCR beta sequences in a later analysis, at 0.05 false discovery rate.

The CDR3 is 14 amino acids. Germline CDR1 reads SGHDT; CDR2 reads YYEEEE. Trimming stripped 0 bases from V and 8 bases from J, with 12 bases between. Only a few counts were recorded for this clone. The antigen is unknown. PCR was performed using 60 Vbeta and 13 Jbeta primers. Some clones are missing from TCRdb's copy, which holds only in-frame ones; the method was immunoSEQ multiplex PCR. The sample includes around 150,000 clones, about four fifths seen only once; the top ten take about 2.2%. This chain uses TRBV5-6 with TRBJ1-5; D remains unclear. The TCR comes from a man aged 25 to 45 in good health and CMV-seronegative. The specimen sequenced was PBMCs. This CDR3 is CASSLGRGIEPQHF. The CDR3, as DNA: TGTGCCAGCAGCTTGGGGCGGGGTATAGAGCCCCAGCATTTT.